Each of the 5 T cell receptor beta chains below was sequenced from the same sample in a study of blood T cell repertoires in COVID-19. Method: immunoSEQ multiplex PCR; TCRdb's copy keeps in-frame clones and lacks some. The sample has approximately 170,000 clones, roughly 83% seen once. Sequencing was performed on PBMCs or T cells enriched from blood (not recorded which). Source of these receptors: a woman in her forties or fifties who had recovered from COVID-19.

This chain connects TRBV2 to TRBJ2-2, with D perhaps matching TRBD1 (5 bases). Deletions cut 6 bases from V and 5 bases from J, with 10 bases between. Per the germline V gene, CDR1 is SNHLY and CDR2 is FYNNEI. The CDR3 contains 13 residues. This CDR3 reads CASRWGKTGELFF. CDR3 nucleotides: TGTGCCAGCAGGTGGGGCAAAACCGGGGAGCTGTTTTTT.

The chain joins TRBV28 to TRBJ2-1; 7 bases align to TRBD2. V lost 1 base to trimming and J lost 6 bases; unmatched junction nucleotides: 12. From germline, CDR1 is MDHEN and CDR2 SYDVKM. The CDR3 has 17 residues. CDR3 DNA: TGTGCCAGCAGTTTATTAGGGGACTACCTTCCAGGCAATGAGCAGTTCTTC. It is translated as CASSLLGDYLPGNEQFF.

V and J are TRBV4-1 and TRBJ2-5, with a possible D match to TRBD2 (5 bases). The CDR3 runs 14 residues. The V end was cut by 3 bases, the J end by 5 bases, with 13 bases between. Germline assignment: CDR1 MGHRA and CDR2 YSYEKL. The CDR3 DNA is TGCGCCAGCAGCCAGACCGAGGGCGGGGAGACCCAGTACTTC. It is translated as CASSQTEGGETQYF.

This clone was detected only once. The chain links TRBV7-9 to TRBJ2-4; TRBD1 agrees at 8 bases. Unmatched junction bases numbered 8, after V lost 3 bases and J lost 1 base. This CDR3 has 17 amino acids. Looked up from germline, CDR1 is SEHNR and CDR2 is FQNEAQ (reference sequence). The CDR3 region is CASSLEDRARAKNIQYF. The CDR3 bases are TGTGCCAGCAGCTTGGAGGACAGGGCAAGGGCCAAAAACATTCAGTACTTC.

The chain recombines TRBV29-1 with TRBJ2-3; the D gene is possibly TRBD2 (5 bases). There are 14 residues in the CDR3. CDR1 SQVTM and CDR2 ANQGSEA come from the germline V gene. Trimming pared 6 bases from V and 8 bases from J, leaving 21 bases between. The chain's CDR3 is CSVRVLGGALTQYF. As DNA, the CDR3 is TGCAGCGTGAGGGTTCTGGGCGGAGCCCTTACGCAGTATTTT.